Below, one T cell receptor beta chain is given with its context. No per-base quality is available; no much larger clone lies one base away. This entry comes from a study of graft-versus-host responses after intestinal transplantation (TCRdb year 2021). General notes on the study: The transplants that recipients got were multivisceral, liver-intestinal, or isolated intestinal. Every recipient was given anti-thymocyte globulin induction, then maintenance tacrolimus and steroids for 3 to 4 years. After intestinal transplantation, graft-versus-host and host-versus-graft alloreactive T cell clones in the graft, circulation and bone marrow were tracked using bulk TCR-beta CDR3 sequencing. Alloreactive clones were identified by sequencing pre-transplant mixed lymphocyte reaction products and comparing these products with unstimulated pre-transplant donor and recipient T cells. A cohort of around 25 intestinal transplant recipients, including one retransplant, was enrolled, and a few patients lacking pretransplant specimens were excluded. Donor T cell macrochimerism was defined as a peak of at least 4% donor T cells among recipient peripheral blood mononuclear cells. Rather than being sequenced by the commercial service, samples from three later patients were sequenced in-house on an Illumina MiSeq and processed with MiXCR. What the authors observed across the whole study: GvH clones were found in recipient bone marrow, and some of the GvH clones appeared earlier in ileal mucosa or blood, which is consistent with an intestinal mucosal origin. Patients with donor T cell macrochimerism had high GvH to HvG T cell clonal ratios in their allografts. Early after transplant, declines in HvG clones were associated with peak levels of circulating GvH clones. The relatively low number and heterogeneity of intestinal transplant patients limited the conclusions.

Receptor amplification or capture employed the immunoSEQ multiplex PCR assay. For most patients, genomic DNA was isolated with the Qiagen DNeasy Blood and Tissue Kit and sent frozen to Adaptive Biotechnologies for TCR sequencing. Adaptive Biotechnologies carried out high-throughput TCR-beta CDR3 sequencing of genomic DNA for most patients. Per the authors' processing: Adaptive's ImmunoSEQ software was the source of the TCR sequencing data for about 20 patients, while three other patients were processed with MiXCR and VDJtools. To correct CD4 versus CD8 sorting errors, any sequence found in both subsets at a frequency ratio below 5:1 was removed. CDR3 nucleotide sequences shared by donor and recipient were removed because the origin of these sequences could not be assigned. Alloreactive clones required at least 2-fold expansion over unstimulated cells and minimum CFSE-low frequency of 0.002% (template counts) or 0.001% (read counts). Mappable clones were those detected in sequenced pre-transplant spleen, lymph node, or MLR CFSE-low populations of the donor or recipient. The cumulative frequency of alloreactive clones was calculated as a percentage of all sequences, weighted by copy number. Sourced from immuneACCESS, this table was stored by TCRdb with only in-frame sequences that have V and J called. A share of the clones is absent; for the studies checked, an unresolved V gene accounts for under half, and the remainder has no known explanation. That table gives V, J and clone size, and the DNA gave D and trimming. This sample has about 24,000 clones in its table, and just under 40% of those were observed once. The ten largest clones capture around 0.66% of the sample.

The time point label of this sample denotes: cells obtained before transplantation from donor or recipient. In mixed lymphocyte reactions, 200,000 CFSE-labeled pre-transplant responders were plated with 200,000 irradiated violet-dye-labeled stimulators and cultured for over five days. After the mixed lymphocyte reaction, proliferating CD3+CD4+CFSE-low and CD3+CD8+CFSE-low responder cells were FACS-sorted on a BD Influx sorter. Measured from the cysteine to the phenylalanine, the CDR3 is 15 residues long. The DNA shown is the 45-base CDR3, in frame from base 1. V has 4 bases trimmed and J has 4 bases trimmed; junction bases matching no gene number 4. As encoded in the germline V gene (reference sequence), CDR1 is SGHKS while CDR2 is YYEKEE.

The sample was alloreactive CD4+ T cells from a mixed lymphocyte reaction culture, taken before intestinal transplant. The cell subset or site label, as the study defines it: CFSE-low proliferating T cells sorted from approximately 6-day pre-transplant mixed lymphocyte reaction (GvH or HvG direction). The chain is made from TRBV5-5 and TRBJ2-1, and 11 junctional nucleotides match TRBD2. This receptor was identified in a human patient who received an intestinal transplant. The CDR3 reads CASSRLAGIYNEQFF. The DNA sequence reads TGTGCCAGCAGCAGACTAGCGGGGATATACAATGAGCAGTTCTTC.